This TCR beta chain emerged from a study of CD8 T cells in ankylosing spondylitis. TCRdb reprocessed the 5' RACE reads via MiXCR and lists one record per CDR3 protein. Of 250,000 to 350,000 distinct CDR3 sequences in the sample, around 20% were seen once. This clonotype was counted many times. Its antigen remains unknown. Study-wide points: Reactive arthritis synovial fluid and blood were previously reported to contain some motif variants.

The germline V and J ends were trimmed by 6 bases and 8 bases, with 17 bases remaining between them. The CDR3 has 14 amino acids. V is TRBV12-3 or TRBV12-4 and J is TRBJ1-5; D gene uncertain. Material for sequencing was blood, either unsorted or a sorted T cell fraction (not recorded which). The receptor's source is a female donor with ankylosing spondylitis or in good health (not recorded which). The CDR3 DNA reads TGTGCCAGCAGCCTAAAAAGGGTTCGTGAGCCCCAGCATTTT. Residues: CASSLKRVREPQHF.